A selection of T cell receptor beta chains follows, all from one sample in a study of naive and memory T cell subsets. TCRdb re-analysed the UMI-ligation and nested PCR reads in MiXCR, keeping a single row per CDR3 protein. The data show 14,000 or so distinct CDR3 sequences, about 5.5% seen once. Here the sequenced sample was skin, taken from a tuberculin skin test site. The receptors were sampled from an adult in good health. CDR3s include the opening cysteine and the closing phenylalanine or tryptophan.

TRBJ1-2 | TRBV28 | 12 | CASSLLRYGYTF
TRBJ1-6 | TRBV29-1 | 13 | CSVGLNRGGALHF
TRBJ2-5 | TRBV1 | 18 | CTSSQGSSGGCKLETQYF
TRBJ2-1 | TRBV29-1 | 14 | CSGRGQGSYNEQFF
TRBJ1-1 | TRBV4-3 | 14 | CASSRMTGGTEAFF
TRBJ1-2 | TRBV2 | 10 | CATVNRRYTF
TRBJ2-2 | TRBV30 | 15 | CAWRSIRPNTGELFF
TRBJ1-5 | TRBV30 | 14 | CAWGEGGPNQPQHF
TRBJ2-2 | TRBV11-1 | 16 | CASSLNVISNTGELFF
TRBJ2-5 | TRBV5-4 | 16 | CASSPPGTGGGETQYF
TRBJ1-5 | TRBV30 | 14 | CAWSRKGAEQPQHF
TRBJ1-2 | TRBV5-1 | 14 | CASSLEGTAGGYTF
TRBJ2-2 | TRBV9 | 15 | CASSVMTGSTGELFF
TRBJ1-1 | TRBV7-9 | 14 | CASSLAGPATEAFF
TRBJ1-1 | TRBV4-2 | 15 | CASSQDGRKNTEAFF
TRBJ2-1 | TRBV12-3/TRBV12-4 | 13 | CASSLALLGEQFF
TRBJ2-3 | TRBV7-2 | 13 | CASSPGAGYTQYF
TRBJ2-1 | TRBV20-1 | 10 | CSASVLAEFF
TRBJ2-3 | TRBV28 | 14 | CASSPTSGTDTQYF
TRBJ2-1 | TRBV5-1 | 14 | CASSLLNGGNEQFF
TRBJ1-1 | TRBV12-3/TRBV12-4 | 14 | CASSLDPQNTEAFF
TRBJ1-5 | TRBV7-2 | 15 | CASSLGQLGSQPQHF
TRBJ2-7 | TRBV18 | 16 | CASSPPGTVSSYEQYF
TRBJ2-2 | TRBV5-1 | 17 | CASSEGQGRSTTGELFF
TRBJ2-5 | TRBV7-2 | 15 | CASSLTGARGETQYF
TRBJ1-3 | TRBV20-1 | 16 | CSARDGQGYSGNTIYF
TRBJ2-7 | TRBV4-2 | 15 | CASSQQRTLASEQYF
TRBJ2-5 | TRBV20-1 | 16 | CSARDLSSGVLETQYF
TRBJ1-6 | TRBV27 | 17 | CASSPNRRMQFPSPLHF
TRBJ2-7 | TRBV28 | 13 | CASHRDSSYEQYF
TRBJ2-6 | TRBV7-9 | 13 | CASSSSGANVLTF
TRBJ1-2 | TRBV25-1 | 12 | CASRDRGQGYTF
TRBJ2-5 | TRBV6-6 | 12 | CASSYGGETQYF
TRBJ2-7 | TRBV5-1 | 16 | CASSLAPGQASYEQYF
TRBJ2-7 | TRBV30 | 13 | CAWIGDSDYEQYF
TRBJ2-1 | TRBV20-1 | 12 | CSARDGQWEQFF
TRBJ2-2 | TRBV20-1 | 18 | CSARDEASGGPNTGELFF
TRBJ2-6 | TRBV5-4 | 16 | CASSAGQGAGANVLTF